This TCR beta chain derives from a study of tumor-infiltrating lymphocytes in oesophageal squamous cell carcinoma. One entry per CDR3 protein, called by TCRdb with MiXCR from the PCR reads. The table records about 20,000 distinct CDR3 sequences, 35% to 50% of them present only once. Details on this clonotype: Given a much more abundant clone one base away, this may be a read error.

The TCR was taken from a male donor with esophageal squamous cell carcinoma. The sequenced material came from normal esophageal tissue next to the tumor.

In DNA form, the CDR3 reads TGTGCCAGCAGTTACCCACACAGGGGGCTAGATCTCTACGAGCAGTTCTTC. Translation gives CASSYPHRGLDLYEQFF. V gene TRBV6-8 combines with J gene TRBJ2-4; TRBD1 aligns across 9 bases. The J call may be wrong; the DNA end is better matched by TRBJ2-1. This CDR3 has 17 amino acids. Germline-derived CDR1 and CDR2 are MNHGY and SAAAGT.